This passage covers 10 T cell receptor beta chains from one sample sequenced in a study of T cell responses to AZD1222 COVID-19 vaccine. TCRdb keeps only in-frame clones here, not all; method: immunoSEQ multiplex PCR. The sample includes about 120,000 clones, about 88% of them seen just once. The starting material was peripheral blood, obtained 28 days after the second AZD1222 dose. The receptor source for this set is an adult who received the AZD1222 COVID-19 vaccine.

Here the CDR3 DNA reads TGCGCCAGCAGCTTGGAGGGACAGCCAAACTATGGCTACACCTTC. It is translated as CASSLEGQPNYGYTF. The chain is built from TRBV5-1 and TRBJ1-2, with 7 bases identical to TRBD1. V lost 0 bases, J lost 2 bases, and 4 bases stayed unmatched. The V gene's germline CDR1 is SGHRS and CDR2 YFSETQ. The CDR3 loop spans 15 amino acids.

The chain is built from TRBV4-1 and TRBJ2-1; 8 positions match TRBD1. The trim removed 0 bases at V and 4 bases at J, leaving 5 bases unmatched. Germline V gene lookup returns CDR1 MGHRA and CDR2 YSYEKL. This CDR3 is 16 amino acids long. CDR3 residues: CASSQDRTGYYNEQFF. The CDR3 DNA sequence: TGCGCCAGCAGCCAAGATCGGACAGGGTATTACAATGAGCAGTTCTTC.

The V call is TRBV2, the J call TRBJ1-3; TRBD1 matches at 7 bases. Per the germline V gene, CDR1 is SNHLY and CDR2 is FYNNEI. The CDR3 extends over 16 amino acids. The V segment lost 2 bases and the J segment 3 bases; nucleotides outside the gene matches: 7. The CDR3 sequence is CASSERQGLGGNTIYF. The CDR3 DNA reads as TGTGCCAGCAGTGAACGACAGGGACTAGGTGGAAACACCATATATTTT.

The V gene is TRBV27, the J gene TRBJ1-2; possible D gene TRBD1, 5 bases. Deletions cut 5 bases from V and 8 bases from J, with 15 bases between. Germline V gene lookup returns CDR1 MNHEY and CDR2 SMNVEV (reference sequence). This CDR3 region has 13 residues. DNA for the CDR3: TGTGCCAGCAGTCCCCGGGACCTTCGGGGCTACACCTTC. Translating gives CASSPRDLRGYTF.

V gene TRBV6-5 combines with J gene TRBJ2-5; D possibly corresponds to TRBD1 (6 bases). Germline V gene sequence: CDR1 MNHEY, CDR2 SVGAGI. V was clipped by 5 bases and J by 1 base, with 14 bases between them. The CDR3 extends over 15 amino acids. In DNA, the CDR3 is TGTGCCAGCAGTCGCATACAGGGTCGCCAAGAGACCCAGTACTTC. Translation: CASSRIQGRQETQYF.

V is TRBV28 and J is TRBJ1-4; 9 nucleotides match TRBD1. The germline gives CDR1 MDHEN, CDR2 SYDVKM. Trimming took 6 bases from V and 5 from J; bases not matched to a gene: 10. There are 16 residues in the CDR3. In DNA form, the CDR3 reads TGTGCCAGCAGATACCCGGGACAGGGCCCCAATGAAAAACTGTTTTTT. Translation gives CASRYPGQGPNEKLFF.

CDR3 coding DNA: TGCGCCAGCAGCCAAGAATATCGAGCTAGCACAGATACGCAGTATTTT. It yields the protein CASSQEYRASTDTQYF. The chain carries TRBV4-3 and TRBJ2-3; D gene uncertain. Germline V lookup: CDR1 LGHNA, CDR2 YSLEER. This CDR3 spans 16 amino acids. V lost 0 bases, J lost 0 bases, and 10 bases lay in between.

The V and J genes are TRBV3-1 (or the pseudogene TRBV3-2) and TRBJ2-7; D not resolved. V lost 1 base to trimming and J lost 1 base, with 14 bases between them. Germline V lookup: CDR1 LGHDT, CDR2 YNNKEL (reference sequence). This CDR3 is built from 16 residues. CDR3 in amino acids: CASSQVSVGYSYEQYF. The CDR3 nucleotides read TGTGCCAGCAGCCAAGTATCGGTCGGATATTCCTACGAGCAGTACTTC.

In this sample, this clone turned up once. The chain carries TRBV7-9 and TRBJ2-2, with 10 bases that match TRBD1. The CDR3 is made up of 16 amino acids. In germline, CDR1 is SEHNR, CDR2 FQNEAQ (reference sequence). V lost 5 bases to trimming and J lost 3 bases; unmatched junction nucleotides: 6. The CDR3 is CASSKDRGSYTGELFF. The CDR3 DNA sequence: TGTGCCAGCAGCAAGGACAGGGGGTCGTACACCGGGGAGCTGTTTTTT.

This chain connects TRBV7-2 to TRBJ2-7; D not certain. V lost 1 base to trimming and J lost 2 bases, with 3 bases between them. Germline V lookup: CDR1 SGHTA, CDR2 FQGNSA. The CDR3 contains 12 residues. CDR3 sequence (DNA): TGTGCCAGCAGCTTAGTCCCCTACGAGCAGTACTTC. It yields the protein CASSLVPYEQYF.